These 25 T cell receptor beta chains were sequenced from one sample in a study of spatial heterogeneity in lung cancer. TCRdb reprocessed the 5' RACE reads with MiXCR, giving one entry per CDR3 protein. The data contain 15,000 to 20,000 distinct CDR3 sequences, 6.2% of them seen just once; the ten biggest clones take up approximately 6.8%. The time point: sample taken at primary tumor resection. These receptors' targets are unknown. Study results and caveats: In tumors, expanded intratumoral alpha and beta TCR counts tracked mutation counts.

Source: lung tumor tissue, taken at surgery. The receptors stem from a male donor with early-stage non-small cell lung cancer.

Note on this clonotype: A library made for alpha chains picked up this beta chain off target, so its size means little. V gene TRBV5-1 combines with J gene TRBJ1-1, with D maybe TRBD1 (5 bases). Germline loops: CDR1 SGHRS, CDR2 YFSETQ. CDR3 size: 14 residues. V lost 0 bases and J 0 bases, leaving 6 bases between the germline ends. The CDR3 sequence is CASSLGQMNTEAFF. The CDR3 DNA reads TGCGCCAGCAGCTTGGGACAGATGAACACTGAAGCTTTCTTT.

There are many counts of this clonotype. This beta chain slipped into a library made for alpha chains as a stray read, so its size is not meaningful. This rearrangement joins TRBV5-1 to TRBJ2-7; D call uncertain. From germline, CDR1 is SGHRS and CDR2 YFSETQ. V was cut by 0 bases and J by 2 bases, with 18 bases left in between. This CDR3 is 17 amino acids long. The CDR3 DNA follows: TGCGCCAGCAGCTTGGCCAGGCCCCCCGGGTCCCCCTACGAGCAGTACTTC. Residues: CASSLARPPGSPYEQYF.

This clonotype was counted at least ten times. Since the library was made to target alpha chains, this beta chain is a stray read and its abundance is not meaningful. The V gene is TRBV5-6, the J gene TRBJ1-2, with TRBD1 matching 12 bases. The germline V gene has CDR1 SGHDT and CDR2 YYEEEE. This CDR3 has 16 amino acids. Trimming removed 2 bases from V and 3 bases from J; junction bases left unmatched: 5. This chain's CDR3 is CASSLLGQGADYGYTF. CDR3 bases: TGTGCCAGCAGCTTATTGGGACAGGGGGCGGACTATGGCTACACCTTC.

A remark on this clonotype: This beta chain is an unintended read in a library built for alpha chains; its size means little. The genes are TRBV20-1 and TRBJ2-7; the D gene is possibly TRBD2 (5 bases). There are 11 residues in the CDR3. The V end lost 7 bases, the J end lost 1 base, and 8 bases lay between the germline ends. The germline V gene has CDR1 DFQATT and CDR2 SNEGSKA (reference sequence). CDR3 in amino acids: CSGGPSYEQYF. As DNA, the CDR3 is TGCAGTGGAGGGCCTTCCTACGAGCAGTACTTC.

Details on this clonotype: The library was prepared for alpha chains; this beta chain is a stray read, so its frequency means little. The chain has TRBV7-2 and TRBJ1-4; 11 bases agree with TRBD1. CDR1 and CDR2 from the germline V gene are SGHTA and FQGNSA. V lost 5 bases and J lost 10; bases outside the gene matches: 9. The CDR3 consists of 15 residues. The chain's CDR3 is CASSSPGTGGRKLFF. CDR3 sequence (DNA): TGTGCCAGCAGCAGCCCCGGGACAGGGGGGAGAAAACTGTTTTTT.

Many counts were recorded for this clonotype. This beta chain was picked up by a library intended for alpha chains and is off target, so its count carries little meaning. DNA of the CDR3: TGTGCCAGCACTCGACTAGCGGGGGCTTACAATGAGCAGTTCTTC. It encodes CASTRLAGAYNEQFF. V usage is TRBV12-3 or TRBV12-4 and J usage is TRBJ2-1; 12 positions match TRBD2. J was trimmed by 4 bases and V by 7 bases; bases with no gene match: 5. The CDR3 is made up of 15 amino acids.

This clonotype was picked up many times. For a library built for alpha chains, this beta chain is a stray read; little rests on its size. The genes are TRBV27 and TRBJ1-5, with D maybe TRBD1 (5 bases). Germline loops: CDR1 MNHEY, CDR2 SMNVEV (reference sequence). Trimming took 8 bases from V and 4 from J, leaving 24 bases between them. CDR3 length: 17 residues. CDR3 residues: CASGGYDTRGSNQPQHF. The CDR3 DNA follows: TGTGCCAGCGGGGGGTACGACACAAGGGGCTCAAATCAGCCCCAGCATTTT.

This clonotype was seen at least ten times. For a library built for alpha chains, this beta chain is a stray read; little rests on its size. This chain's CDR3 is CASSYGTSGGQDTQYF. CDR3 coding DNA: TGCGCCAGCAGCTACGGGACTAGCGGGGGGCAGGATACGCAGTATTTT. This chain uses TRBV4-1 with TRBJ2-3, with TRBD2 identical over 15 bases. V lost 5 bases and J lost 6; bases outside the gene matches: 6. Germline V gives CDR1 MGHRA, CDR2 YSYEKL. The CDR3 has 16 residues.

This clonotype was detected many times. This beta chain lies outside the target of a library built for alpha chains; its clone size means little. The chain combines TRBV12-3 or TRBV12-4 with TRBJ2-5; 11 bases line up with TRBD2. V was pared by 1 base and J by 0 bases, with 7 bases of the junction left unmatched. CDR3 size: 18 residues. The CDR3 DNA is TGTGCCAGCAGTTTAGAAATAGGGACTAGCGGTTACCAAGAGACCCAGTACTTC. Its protein product is CASSLEIGTSGYQETQYF.

This clonotype was recorded at least ten times. This beta chain turned up in a library designed for alpha chains; as an off-target read, its abundance says little. The rearrangement joins TRBV5-1 to TRBJ1-1; 9 bases are shared with TRBD1. The CDR3 totals 13 residues. CDR1 SGHRS and CDR2 YFSETQ come from the germline V gene. With 0 bases clipped from V and 11 bases from J, the junction kept 5 bases outside the gene matches. The CDR3 DNA is TGCGCCAGCAGCTTGGGGACAGGGGACGGGGCTTTCTTT. Protein product: CASSLGTGDGAFF.

In its sample, this clonotype ranks as medium-sized. For a library built for alpha chains, this beta chain is a stray read; little rests on its size. The rearrangement joins TRBV5-1 to TRBJ2-7, with D perhaps matching TRBD1 (6 bases). Germline loops: CDR1 SGHRS, CDR2 YFSETQ. With 4 bases removed from V and 3 bases from J, the gap between germline ends came to 11 bases. The CDR3 is 13 residues long. Here the CDR3 DNA reads TGCGCCAGCAGCCGCGGACAGAGCTACGAGCAGTACTTC. This encodes CASSRGQSYEQYF.

About this clonotype itself: This beta chain appears as a stray read in a library generated for alpha chains; its size is not informative. The V call is TRBV20-1, the J call TRBJ2-7; 10 bases match TRBD2. The CDR3 contains 17 residues. Trimming removed 0 bases from V and 3 bases from J; junction bases left unmatched: 11. The germline V gene has CDR1 DFQATT and CDR2 SNEGSKA (reference sequence). CDR3: CSARDLASGGYRYEQYF. The CDR3 DNA reads as TGCAGTGCTAGAGATCTGGCTAGCGGGGGTTATCGCTACGAGCAGTACTTC.

This clonotype was picked up many times. Since it is a stray read in a library aimed at alpha chains, this beta chain has a size that is not meaningful. The chain combines TRBV24-1 with TRBJ1-5; D gene ambiguous. There are 12 residues in the CDR3. Germline CDR1 KGHDR, CDR2 SFDVKD. Trimming left V 0 bases short and J 7 bases short, with 3 bases between. The CDR3 spells CATSDLGQPQHF. CDR3 bases: TGTGCCACCAGTGATTTGGGGCAGCCCCAGCATTTT.

This clonotype was detected ten times or more. For a library built for alpha chains, this beta chain is a stray read; little rests on its size. The chain recombines TRBV10-3 with TRBJ1-2; D not resolved. CDR1 is ENHRY and CDR2 is SYGVKD in the germline V gene. Trimming shortened V by 2 bases and J by 6 bases, and 25 bases separated the two germline ends. This CDR3 region has 18 residues. CDR3 sequence: CAISETPQVRAIGDGYTF. The CDR3, as DNA: TGTGCCATCAGTGAGACCCCGCAGGTACGGGCCATCGGGGATGGCTACACCTTC.

As concerns this clonotype: This beta chain is an off-target read within a library intended for alpha chains, so its frequency means little. The chain uses TRBV28 and TRBJ1-1; no clear D. CDR3 length: 12 residues. CDR1 MDHEN and CDR2 SYDVKM come from the germline V gene. The ends were cut back, 3 bases at V and 8 bases at J, with 10 bases in the middle. For the CDR3, the DNA is TGTGCCAGCAGTTTCGGTGAACGAGAAGCTTTCTTT. Translation gives CASSFGEREAFF.

This clonotype was found many times. This beta chain is an unintended read in a library built for alpha chains; its size means little. This chain joins TRBV12-3 or TRBV12-4 and TRBJ1-5, with no clear D. The CDR3 sequence is 14 residues long. The germline V and J ends were trimmed by 7 bases and 5 bases, with 15 bases remaining between them. As DNA, the CDR3 is TGTGCCAGCACCCTTAACGGGCCTGATCAGCCCCAGCATTTT. Its protein product is CASTLNGPDQPQHF.

At least ten counts were recorded for this clonotype. Since the library was made to target alpha chains, this beta chain is a stray read and its abundance is not meaningful. The chain couples TRBV6-5 to TRBJ2-7; the match to TRBD1 covers 11 bases. CDR1 is MNHEY, CDR2 SVGAGI, per germline. Unmatched junction bases numbered 5, after V lost 6 bases and J lost 1 base. The CDR3 runs to 15 residues. In DNA, the CDR3 is TGTGCCAGCAGCCGAGGGACAGGGGGTTCCTACGAGCAGTACTTC. It specifies CASSRGTGGSYEQYF.

In its sample, this clonotype was seen many times. Because this beta chain is a stray read in a library intended to capture alpha chains, its abundance should not be given much weight. The J gene is TRBJ2-3, the V gene TRBV27; no clear D gene. Germline V CDR1 and CDR2: MNHEY, SMNVEV (reference sequence). The CDR3 has 14 residues. V lost 5 bases to trimming and J lost 2 bases, with 11 bases between them. The CDR3 bases are TGTGCCAGCAGTCTGGCCTGGCCCACAGATACGCAGTATTTT. Translated, it gives CASSLAWPTDTQYF.

Details on this clonotype: This beta chain represents an off-target read in a library built for alpha chains; its size is of limited meaning. The rearrangement joins TRBV7-8 to TRBJ2-2; a weak D match, TRBD1 (6 bases). The CDR3 totals 14 residues. Germline loops: CDR1 SGHVS, CDR2 FQNEAQ. CDR3 protein: CASSGDTYTGELFF. The CDR3 DNA reads TGTGCATCCTCTGGGGACACCTACACCGGGGAGCTGTTTTTT.

This clonotype was found a few times. This beta chain came through as a stray read in a library set up for alpha chains, and its size says little. V usage is TRBV7-8 and J usage is TRBJ1-4; D not resolved. The CDR3 covers 13 residues. Trimming stripped 1 base from V and 7 bases from J, with 7 bases between. Germline values: CDR1 SGHVS, CDR2 FQNEAQ. DNA for the CDR3: TGTGCCAGCAGCTTAGGAGTCCTTGAAAAACTGTTTTTT. Amino acids: CASSLGVLEKLFF.

This clonotype was seen many times. This beta chain turned up in a library designed for alpha chains; as an off-target read, its abundance says little. This rearrangement joins TRBV4-1 to TRBJ1-3; 7 nucleotides agree with TRBD1. CDR1 and CDR2 from the germline V gene are MGHRA and YSYEKL. The CDR3 is 15 residues long. V shed 6 bases, J shed 1 base, and the junction held 6 bases outside the gene matches. In DNA, the CDR3 is TGCGCCAGCAGACCTACGACAGGGTCTGGAAACACCATATATTTT. Translation gives CASRPTTGSGNTIYF.

This clonotype showed up many times. Found in a library prepared for alpha chains, this beta chain is an off-target read, and its abundance has little meaning. The V call is TRBV5-1, the J call TRBJ2-7, with D perhaps assigned TRBD1 or TRBD2 (5 bases each). The CDR3 runs to 14 residues. V lost 1 base and J lost 2, with 10 bases in between. The germline V gene encodes CDR1 SGHRS and CDR2 YFSETQ. CDR3 residues: CASSLYGGAYEQYF. CDR3 nucleotide sequence: TGCGCCAGCAGCTTGTATGGGGGAGCCTACGAGCAGTACTTC.

Many counts were recorded for this clonotype. The size of this beta chain means little, since it is a stray read in a library made for alpha chains. The V and J genes are TRBV7-3 and TRBJ2-2, with D perhaps being TRBD1 or TRBD2 (5 bases each). There are 16 residues in the CDR3. The germline V gene has CDR1 SGHTA and CDR2 FQGTGA. Trimming shortened V by 1 base and J by 1 base, and 10 bases separated the two germline ends. Here the CDR3 reads CASSLKVGVNTGELFF. Written as DNA, the CDR3 is TGTGCCAGCAGCTTAAAAGTGGGGGTGAACACCGGGGAGCTGTTTTTT.

This clonotype was recorded at least ten times. This beta chain lies outside the target of a library built for alpha chains; its clone size means little. V usage is TRBV7-2 and J usage is TRBJ1-1; no reliable D call. V was pared by 2 bases and J by 8 bases, with 9 bases between. The CDR3 length is 12 residues. The V gene's germline CDR1 is SGHTA and CDR2 FQGNSA. CDR3 protein: CASSLFSAEAFF. For the CDR3, the DNA is TGTGCCAGCAGCTTATTTTCGGCGGAAGCTTTCTTT.

This clonotype was observed many times. The library was prepared for alpha chains; this beta chain is a stray read, so its frequency means little. V usage is TRBV5-1 and J usage is TRBJ2-2; no firm D call. Germline CDR1 is SGHRS and CDR2 is YFSETQ. Trimming removed 3 bases at V and 4 bases at J, with 13 bases between. This CDR3 has 15 amino acids. The CDR3 sequence: CASSWGTYATGELFF. CDR3 sequence (DNA): TGCGCCAGCAGCTGGGGTACATACGCCACCGGGGAGCTGTTTTTT.